The T cell receptor beta chain described here comes from a study of blood T cells in healthy people across ages. Turning to the study itself: The capture of about one barcoded beta molecule per two T cells was achieved by template switching.

As concerns this clonotype: Its specificity is unknown.

The germline gives CDR1 MDHEN, CDR2 SYDVKM. V was shortened by 5 bases and J by 15 bases, with 20 bases between the two germline ends. The CDR3 is 13 residues long. Findings and limits, study-wide: Long-lived donors exceeded aged donors in naive CD4+ cells and diversity. A roughly linear fall in TCR beta diversity per million T cells was seen with increasing age. Without sorted subsets, naive and antigen-experienced compartments could not be conclusively compared.

Together with a sample-barcoded 5' primer, a J-beta primer mix was included in a second PCR lasting about 7 to 12 cycles. TCRdb independently ran MiXCR on the 5' RACE reads; one entry per CDR3 protein. Of about 1.8 million distinct CDR3 sequences in the sample, just under 50% were seen once. Material: blood. V usage is TRBV28 and J usage is TRBJ2-1, with D perhaps matching TRBD2 (5 bases). This TCR came from a woman in her thirties or forties in good health. CDR3 sequence reads: CASSPSGGLFPFF. The CDR3 region has the DNA TGTGCCAGCAGTCCCTCCGGAGGTCTCTTTCCGTTCTTC.